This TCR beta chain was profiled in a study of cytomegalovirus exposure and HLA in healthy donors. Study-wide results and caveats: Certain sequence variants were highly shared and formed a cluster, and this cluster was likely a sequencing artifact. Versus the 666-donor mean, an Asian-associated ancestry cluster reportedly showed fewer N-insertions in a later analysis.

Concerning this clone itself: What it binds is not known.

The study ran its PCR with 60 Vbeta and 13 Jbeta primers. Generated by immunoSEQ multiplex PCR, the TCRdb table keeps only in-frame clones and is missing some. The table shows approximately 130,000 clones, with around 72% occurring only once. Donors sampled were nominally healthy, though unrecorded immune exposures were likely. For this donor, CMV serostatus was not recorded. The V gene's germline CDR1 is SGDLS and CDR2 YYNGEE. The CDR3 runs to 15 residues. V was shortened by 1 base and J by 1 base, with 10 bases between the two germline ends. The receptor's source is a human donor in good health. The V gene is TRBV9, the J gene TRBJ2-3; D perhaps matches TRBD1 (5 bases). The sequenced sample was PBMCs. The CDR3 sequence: CASSVLGAGTDTQYF. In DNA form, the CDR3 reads TGTGCCAGCAGCGTATTAGGGGCGGGCACAGATACGCAGTATTTT.